This T cell receptor (beta chain) was captured in a study of T cell responses to AZD1222 COVID-19 vaccine. Profiling relied on immunoSEQ multiplex PCR, and the TCRdb table lists in-frame clones only, not all of them. The sample contains 240,000 or so clones, more than 85% of which appear only once. V dropped 1 base and J dropped 1 base, with 14 bases sitting between them. The CDR3 has 17 residues. Per the germline V gene, CDR1 is SGHTA and CDR2 is FQGNSA. The clonotype was recovered from an adult in good health. The chain is built from TRBV7-2 and TRBJ1-3; unclear D gene. This material consisted of peripheral blood, taken on day 0 of AZD1222 vaccination. The CDR3 is CASSLGRSFRSGNTIYF. The CDR3 DNA reads TGTGCCAGCAGCTTAGGTCGGTCTTTTCGTTCTGGAAACACCATATATTTT. The full variable domain, with the rest looked up from reference TRBV7-2 and TRBJ1-3, is GAGVSQSPSNKVTEKGKDVELRCDPISGHTALYWYRQSLGQGLEFLIYFQGNSAPDKSGLPSDRFSAERTGGSVSTLTIQRTQQEDSAVYLCASSLGRSFRSGNTIYFGEGSWLTVV.